This T cell receptor (beta chain) was captured by sequencing in a study of control samples from healthy donors and cancer patients. This clone was recorded once. The CDR3 totals 14 residues. The ends were cut back, 5 bases at V and 1 base at J, with 8 bases in the middle. CDR1 LNHDA and CDR2 SQIVND come from the germline V gene (reference sequence). This table comes from immunoSEQ multiplex PCR, and its TCRdb copy is limited to in-frame clones, with some not included. Found here are more than 100,000 clones, around 89% of them singletons; the top ten hold about a fifth. The clonotype comes from a man aged 55 to 69 with lung cancer. The chain recombines TRBV19 with TRBJ2-2, with D maybe TRBD1 (6 bases). Specimen: PBMCs. CDR3 residues: CASSPQGNTGELFF. The CDR3 DNA is TGTGCCAGTAGTCCACAGGGGAACACCGGGGAGCTGTTTTTT.